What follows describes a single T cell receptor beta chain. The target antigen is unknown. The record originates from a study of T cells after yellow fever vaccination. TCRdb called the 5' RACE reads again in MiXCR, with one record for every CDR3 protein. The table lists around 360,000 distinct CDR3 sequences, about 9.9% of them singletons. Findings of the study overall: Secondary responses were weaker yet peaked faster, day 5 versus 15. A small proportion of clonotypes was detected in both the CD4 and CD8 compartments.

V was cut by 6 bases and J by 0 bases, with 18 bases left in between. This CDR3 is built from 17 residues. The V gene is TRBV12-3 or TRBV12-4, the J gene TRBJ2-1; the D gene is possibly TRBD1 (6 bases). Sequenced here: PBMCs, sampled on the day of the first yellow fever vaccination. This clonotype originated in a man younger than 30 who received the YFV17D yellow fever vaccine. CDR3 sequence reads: CASSIQQGPSSYNEQFF. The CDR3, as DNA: TGTGCCAGCAGCATCCAACAGGGTCCGAGCTCCTACAATGAGCAGTTCTTC.